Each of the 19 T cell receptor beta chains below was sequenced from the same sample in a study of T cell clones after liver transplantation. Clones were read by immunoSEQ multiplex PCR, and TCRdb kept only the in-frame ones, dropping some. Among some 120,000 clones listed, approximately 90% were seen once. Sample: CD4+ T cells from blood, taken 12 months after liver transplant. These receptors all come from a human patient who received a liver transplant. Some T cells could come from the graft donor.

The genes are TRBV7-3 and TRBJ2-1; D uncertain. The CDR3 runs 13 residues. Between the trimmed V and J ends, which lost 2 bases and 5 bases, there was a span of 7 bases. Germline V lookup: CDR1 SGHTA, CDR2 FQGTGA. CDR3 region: CASSLSPNNEQFF. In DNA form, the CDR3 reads TGTGCCAGCAGCTTATCCCCCAACAATGAGCAGTTCTTC.

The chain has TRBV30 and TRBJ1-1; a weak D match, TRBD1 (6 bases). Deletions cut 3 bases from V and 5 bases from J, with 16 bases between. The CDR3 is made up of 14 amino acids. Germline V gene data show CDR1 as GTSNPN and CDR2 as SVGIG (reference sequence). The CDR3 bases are TGTGCCTGGAGACTCCGGGGGCTCACGACTGAAGCTTTCTTT. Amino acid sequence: CAWRLRGLTTEAFF.

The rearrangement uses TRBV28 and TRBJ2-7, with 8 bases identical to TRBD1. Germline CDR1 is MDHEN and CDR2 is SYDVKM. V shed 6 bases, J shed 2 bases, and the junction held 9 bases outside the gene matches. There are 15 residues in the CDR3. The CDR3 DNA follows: TGTGCCAGCAGCCTTGGACAGGGCTTTACCTACGAGCAGTACTTC. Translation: CASSLGQGFTYEQYF.

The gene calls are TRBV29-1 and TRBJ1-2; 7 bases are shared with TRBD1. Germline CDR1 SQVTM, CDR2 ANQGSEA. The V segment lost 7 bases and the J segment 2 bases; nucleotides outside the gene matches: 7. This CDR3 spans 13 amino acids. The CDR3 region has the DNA TGCAGCGGACGGACAGGAGGGAACTATGGCTACACCTTC. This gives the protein CSGRTGGNYGYTF.

CDR3 protein: CASSPPGLNNNEQFF. CDR3 sequence (DNA): TGTGCCAGCAGCCCACCGGGACTCAACAACAATGAGCAGTTCTTC. V gene TRBV6-5 combines with J gene TRBJ2-1; D may be TRBD2 (6 bases). Per the germline V gene, CDR1 is MNHEY and CDR2 is SVGAGI. CDR3 length: 15 residues. With 6 bases removed from V and 5 bases from J, the gap between germline ends came to 17 bases.

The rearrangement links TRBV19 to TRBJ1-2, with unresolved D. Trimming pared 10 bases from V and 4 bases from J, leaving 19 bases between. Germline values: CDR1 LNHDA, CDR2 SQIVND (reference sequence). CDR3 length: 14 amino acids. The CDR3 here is CAIFPPSALYGYTF. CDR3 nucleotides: TGTGCCATATTCCCCCCAAGTGCCCTCTATGGCTACACCTTC.

CDR3: CASSRGQGGEKLFF. The CDR3 region has the DNA TGCGCCAGCAGCCGGGGACAGGGAGGTGAAAAACTGTTTTTT. The gene calls are TRBV5-1 and TRBJ1-4; 9 nucleotides match TRBD1. The CDR3 covers 14 residues. Unmatched junction bases numbered 5, after V lost 4 bases and J lost 7 bases. Germline-derived CDR1 and CDR2 are SGHRS and YFSETQ.

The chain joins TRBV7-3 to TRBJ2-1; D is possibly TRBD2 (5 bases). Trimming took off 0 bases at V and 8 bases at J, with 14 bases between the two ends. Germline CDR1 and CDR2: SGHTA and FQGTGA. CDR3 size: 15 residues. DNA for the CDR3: TGTGCCAGCAGCTTAACGTTGACGGGGAGTGATGAGCAGTTCTTC. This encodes CASSLTLTGSDEQFF. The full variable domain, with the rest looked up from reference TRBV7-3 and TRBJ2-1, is GAGVSQTPSNKVTEKGKYVELRCDPISGHTALYWYRQSLGQGPEFLIYFQGTGAADDSGLPNDRFFAVRPEGSVSTLKIQRTERGDSAVYLCASSLTLTGSDEQFFGPGTRLTVL.

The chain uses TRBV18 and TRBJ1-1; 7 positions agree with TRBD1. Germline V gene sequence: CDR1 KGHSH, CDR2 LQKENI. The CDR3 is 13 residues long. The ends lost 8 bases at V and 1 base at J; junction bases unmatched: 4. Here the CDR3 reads CASQGQANTEAFF. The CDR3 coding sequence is TGTGCCAGCCAAGGACAGGCGAACACTGAAGCTTTCTTT. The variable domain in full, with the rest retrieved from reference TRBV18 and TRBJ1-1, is NAGVMQNPRHLVRRRGQEARLRCSPMKGHSHVYWYRQLPEEGLKFMVYLQKENIIDESGMPKERFSAEFPKEGPSILRIQQVVRGDSAAYFCASQGQANTEAFFGQGTRLTVV.

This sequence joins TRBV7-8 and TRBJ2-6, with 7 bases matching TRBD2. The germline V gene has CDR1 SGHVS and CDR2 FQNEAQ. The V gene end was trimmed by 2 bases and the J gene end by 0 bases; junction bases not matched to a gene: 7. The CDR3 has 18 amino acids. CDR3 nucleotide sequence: TGTGCCAGCAGCTTATCGGCTAGCGGATCCTCTGGGGCCAACGTCCTGACTTTC. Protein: CASSLSASGSSGANVLTF. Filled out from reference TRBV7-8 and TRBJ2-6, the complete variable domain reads GAGVSQSPRYKVAKRGQDVALRCDPISGHVSLFWYQQALGQGPEFLTYFQNEAQLDKSGLPSDRFFAERPEGSVSTLKIQRTQQEDSAVYLCASSLSASGSSGANVLTFGAGSRLTVL.

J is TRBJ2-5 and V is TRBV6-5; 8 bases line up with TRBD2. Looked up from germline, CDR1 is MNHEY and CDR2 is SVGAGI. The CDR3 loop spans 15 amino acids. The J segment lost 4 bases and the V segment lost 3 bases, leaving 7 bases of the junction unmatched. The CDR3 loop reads CASSYWAGGPETQYF. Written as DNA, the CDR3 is TGTGCCAGCAGTTATTGGGCGGGAGGCCCAGAGACCCAGTACTTC.

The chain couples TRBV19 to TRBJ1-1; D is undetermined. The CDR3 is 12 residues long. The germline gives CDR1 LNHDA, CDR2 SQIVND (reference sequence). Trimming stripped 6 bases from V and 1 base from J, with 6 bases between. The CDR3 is CASRYRNTEAFF. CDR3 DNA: TGTGCCAGTAGGTACCGGAACACTGAAGCTTTCTTT.

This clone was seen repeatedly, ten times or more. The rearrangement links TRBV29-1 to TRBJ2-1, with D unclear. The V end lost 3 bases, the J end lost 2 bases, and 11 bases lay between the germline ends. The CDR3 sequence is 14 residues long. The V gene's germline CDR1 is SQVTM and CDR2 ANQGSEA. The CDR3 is CSVELGQPYNEQFF. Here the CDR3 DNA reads TGCAGCGTTGAGTTAGGGCAGCCCTACAATGAGCAGTTCTTC.

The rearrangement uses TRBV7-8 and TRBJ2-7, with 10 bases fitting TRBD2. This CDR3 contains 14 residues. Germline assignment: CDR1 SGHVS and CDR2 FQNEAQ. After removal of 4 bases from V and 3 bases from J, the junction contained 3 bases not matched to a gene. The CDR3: CASSSGTSDYEQYF. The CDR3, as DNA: TGTGCCAGCAGCTCGGGGACTAGCGACTACGAGCAGTACTTC.

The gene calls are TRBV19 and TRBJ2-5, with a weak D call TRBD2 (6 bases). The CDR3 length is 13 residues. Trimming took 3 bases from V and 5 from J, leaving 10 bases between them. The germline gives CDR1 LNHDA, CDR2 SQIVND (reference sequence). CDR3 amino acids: CASSITGVETQYF. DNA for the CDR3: TGTGCCAGTAGTATTACGGGGGTGGAGACCCAGTACTTC.

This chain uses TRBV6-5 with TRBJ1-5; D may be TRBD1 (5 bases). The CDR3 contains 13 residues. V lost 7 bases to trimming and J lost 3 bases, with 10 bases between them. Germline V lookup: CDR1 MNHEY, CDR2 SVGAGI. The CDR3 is CASTGGPNQPQHF. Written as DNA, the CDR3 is TGTGCCAGCACCGGGGGACCCAATCAGCCCCAGCATTTT.

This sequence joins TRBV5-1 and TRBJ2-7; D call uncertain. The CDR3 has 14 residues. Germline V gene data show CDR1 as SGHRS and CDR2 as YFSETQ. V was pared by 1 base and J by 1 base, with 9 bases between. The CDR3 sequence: CASSLRTVSYEQYF. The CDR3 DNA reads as TGCGCCAGCAGCTTGCGGACGGTGTCCTACGAGCAGTACTTC.

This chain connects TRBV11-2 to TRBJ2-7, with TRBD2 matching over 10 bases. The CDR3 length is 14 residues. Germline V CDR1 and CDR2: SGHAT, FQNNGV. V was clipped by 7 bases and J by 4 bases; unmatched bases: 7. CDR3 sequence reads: CASNPSSGSYEQYF. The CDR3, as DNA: TGTGCCAGCAACCCATCTAGCGGGAGTTACGAGCAGTACTTC.

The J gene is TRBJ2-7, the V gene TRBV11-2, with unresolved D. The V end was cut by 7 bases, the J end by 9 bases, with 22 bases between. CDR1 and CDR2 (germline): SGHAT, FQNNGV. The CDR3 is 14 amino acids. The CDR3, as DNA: TGTGCCAGCAACAATGTTGTAGGGCCCGTCGGGCAGTACTTC. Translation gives CASNNVVGPVGQYF.